This T cell receptor beta chain was sequenced in a study of T cells in Graves' hyperthyroidism and ophthalmopathy. General study results and limits: Through a model of 13 V-J features, ophthalmopathy was separated from stable hyperthyroidism. In the blood, most expanded thyroid clonotypes above 0.001 appeared as well.

Germline V gene lookup returns CDR1 SGHRS and CDR2 YFSETQ. This CDR3 contains 14 residues. The V gene lost 0 bases and the J gene lost 2 bases, with 8 bases spanning the gap. TCR beta CDR3 regions were amplified from RNA. HTBI primers drove first-round RT-PCR of the TCR CDR3. One entry per CDR3 protein, called by TCRdb with MiXCR from the multiplex PCR reads. The repertoire consists of about 290,000 distinct CDR3 sequences, with over 15% occurring once and the leading ten covering about 51%. This clonotype has only a few counts. Its specificity is not known. The diagnostic basis comprised clinical symptoms, serum thyroxine and TRAb, thyroid ultrasound and orbital computed tomography. 10 ml of fresh peripheral blood supplied the PBMCs.

The sequence was obtained from a woman aged 55-75 years with Graves' ophthalmopathy. Sequenced input: blood. The chain is built from TRBV5-1 and TRBJ1-1; D unclear. For the CDR3, the DNA is TGCGCCAGCAGCTTGGAACCGGTCAACACTGAAGCTTTCTTT. Translating gives CASSLEPVNTEAFF.